These 26 T cell receptor beta chains were sequenced from one sample in a study of shared clonotypes between healthy human individuals. Method: immunoSEQ multiplex PCR; TCRdb's copy keeps in-frame clones and lacks some. The data hold 450,000 to 600,000 clones, with around 79% observed a single time. Specimen: PBMCs. These receptors were taken from a woman between 40 and 50 years old in good health. Some clones in this sample may be carry-over from other donors' samples.

The gene calls are TRBV5-6 and TRBJ1-2; D perhaps matches TRBD1 (5 bases). Trimming shortened V by 4 bases and J by 5 bases, and 21 bases separated the two germline ends. CDR3 size: 16 residues. Germline CDR1 is SGHDT and CDR2 is YYEEEE. DNA of the CDR3: TGTGCCAGCAGCCCTGGCGGGGCAGGGCCGGCTTATGGCTACACCTTC. Translating it yields CASSPGGAGPAYGYTF.

This clone showed up just a few times. Additional DNA sequences in this sample encode the identical CDR3. The chain recombines TRBV5-6 with TRBJ2-6, with D perhaps TRBD2 (5 bases). Germline V gives CDR1 SGHDT, CDR2 YYEEEE. The CDR3 totals 15 residues. V was pared by 4 bases and J by 0 bases, with 8 bases between. The CDR3 region is CASSLGLSGANVLTF. CDR3 coding DNA: TGTGCCAGCAGCCTTGGACTCTCTGGGGCCAACGTCCTGACTTTC. The full variable domain, with the rest looked up from reference TRBV5-6 and TRBJ2-6, is DAGVTQSPTHLIKTRGQQVTLRCSPKSGHDTVSWYQQALGQGPQFIFQYYEEEERQRGNFPDRFSGHQFPNYSSELNVNALLLGDSALYLCASSLGLSGANVLTFGAGSRLTVL.

This clone was observed a few times. The chain recombines TRBV21-1 with TRBJ2-6. TRBV21-1 is labeled a pseudogene. This CDR3 comprises 19 residues. Here the CDR3 reads CASSKESKGPRCGANVLTF. The DNA for the CDR3 is TGTGCCAGCAGCAAAGAGTCAAAAGGGCCGCGCTGCGGGGCCAACGTCCTGACTTTC.

In this sample, this clone turned up a few times. This chain connects TRBV6-5 to TRBJ2-7; possible D gene TRBD2, 5 bases. With 0 bases removed from V and 6 bases from J, the gap between germline ends came to 18 bases. Germline V gene sequence: CDR1 MNHEY, CDR2 SVGAGI. The CDR3 is 16 amino acids. CDR3 in amino acids: CASSYSWTLVLGEQYF. The DNA for the CDR3 is TGTGCCAGCAGTTACTCGTGGACTCTCGTCTTGGGCGAGCAGTACTTC.

The chain is built from TRBV5-1 and TRBJ2-1, with 11 bases identical to TRBD2. The CDR3 is 20 amino acids. Per the germline V gene, CDR1 is SGHRS and CDR2 is YFSETQ. V dropped 0 bases and J dropped 0; count of bases not matched to a gene: 11. CDR3 amino acids: CASSLGVRGTSGSSYNEQFF. Here the CDR3 DNA reads TGCGCCAGCAGCTTGGGGGTCAGAGGGACTAGCGGTAGCTCCTACAATGAGCAGTTCTTC.

This clone was seen once. The J gene is TRBJ2-5, the V gene TRBV6-9, with TRBD2 identical over 10 bases. The V gene's germline CDR1 is MNHGY and CDR2 SVAAGI. CDR3 length: 18 residues. Trimming cost V 5 bases and J 5 bases; bases outside gene matches: 17. The CDR3 coding sequence is TGTGCCAGCAGTCCTGAACTAGTGGGACTAGCGCGAGGGGAGACCCAGTACTTC. It encodes CASSPELVGLARGETQYF.

The rearrangement uses TRBV7-6 and TRBJ2-2; 16 bases line up with TRBD2. V lost 4 bases and J lost 6; bases outside the gene matches: 8. Germline V gene lookup returns CDR1 SGHVS and CDR2 FNYEAQ. The CDR3 covers 18 residues. The DNA of the CDR3 is TGTGCCAGCAGCTACGGGACTAGCGGGAGGGCCTCCGCCGGGGAGCTGTTTTTT. Residues: CASSYGTSGRASAGELFF.

This clone was found once. This chain links TRBV19 with TRBJ1-1; no clear D gene. This CDR3 has 13 residues. V dropped 6 bases and J dropped 0 bases, with 8 bases sitting between them. Germline V gene sequence: CDR1 LNHDA, CDR2 SQIVND (reference sequence). CDR3 sequence: CASRTVMNTEAFF. CDR3 nucleotide sequence: TGTGCCAGTAGGACCGTCATGAACACTGAAGCTTTCTTT. The complete variable domain, with remaining parts taken from reference TRBV19 and TRBJ1-1, reads DGGITQSPKYLFRKEGQNVTLSCEQNLNHDAMYWYRQDPGQGLRLIYYSQIVNDFQKGDIAEGYSVSREKKESFPLTVTSAQKNPTAFYLCASRTVMNTEAFFGQGTRLTVV.

This clone came up many times. V usage is TRBV6-5 and J usage is TRBJ2-1, with 8 bases aligning to TRBD2. With 4 bases clipped from V and 7 bases from J, the junction kept 6 bases outside the gene matches. The CDR3 consists of 14 residues. Germline V lookup: CDR1 MNHEY, CDR2 SVGAGI. The CDR3 bases are TGTGCCAGCAGTTCGTCTCCGGGGGGGAATGAGCAGTTCTTC. Its translation is CASSSSPGGNEQFF.

In its sample, this clone was seen a few times. J is TRBJ1-2 and V is TRBV7-2; D might be TRBD1 (5 bases). Between the trimmed V and J ends, which lost 8 bases and 4 bases, there was a span of 17 bases. This CDR3 contains 14 residues. CDR1 and CDR2 from the germline V gene are SGHTA and FQGNSA. CDR3 sequence: CASPGVTPVYGYTF. The CDR3 nucleotides are TGTGCCAGCCCGGGGGTCACTCCGGTCTATGGCTACACCTTC.

V usage is TRBV28 and J usage is TRBJ1-2, with 7 bases aligning to TRBD1. The CDR3 consists of 12 residues. J gave up 8 bases and V 3 bases, and 3 bases lay outside the gene matches. Germline V gives CDR1 MDHEN, CDR2 SYDVKM. The CDR3 spells CASSFRGEGYTF. The CDR3 bases are TGTGCCAGCAGTTTCAGGGGGGAAGGCTACACCTTC.

This chain links TRBV5-1 with TRBJ2-5, with 7 bases matching TRBD1. The J segment lost 5 bases and the V segment lost 4 bases, leaving 11 bases of the junction unmatched. This CDR3 spans 15 amino acids. Germline V CDR1 and CDR2: SGHRS, YFSETQ. This chain's CDR3 is CASSLRGQSVETQYF. The CDR3, as DNA: TGCGCCAGCAGCCTTAGGGGGCAATCTGTGGAGACCCAGTACTTC. Full variable domain (remainder filled in from reference TRBV5-1 and TRBJ2-5): KAGVTQTPRYLIKTRGQQVTLSCSPISGHRSVSWYQQTPGQGLQFLFEYFSETQRNKGNFPGRFSGRQFSNSRSEMNVSTLELGDSALYLCASSLRGQSVETQYFGPGTRLLVL.

The chain links TRBV5-1 to TRBJ1-3, with TRBD1 as a possible D gene (6 bases). The V and J ends lost 4 bases and 5 bases respectively, with 13 bases between them. Per the germline V gene, CDR1 is SGHRS and CDR2 is YFSETQ. The CDR3 covers 14 residues. CDR3 protein: CASSPPDSRNTIYF. DNA for the CDR3: TGCGCCAGCAGCCCTCCGGACAGCAGAAACACCATATATTTT.

The rearrangement uses TRBV5-4 and TRBJ2-1; 7 bases are a match to TRBD2. The CDR3 has 15 residues. Germline V gene sequence: CDR1 SGHNT, CDR2 YYREEE (reference sequence). V gave up 4 bases and J gave up 0 bases; unmatched junction bases: 4. The CDR3 is CASSGGGSSYNEQFF. The DNA for the CDR3 is TGTGCCAGCAGCGGAGGCGGGAGCTCCTACAATGAGCAGTTCTTC.

The chain recombines TRBV27 with TRBJ2-2; TRBD2 aligns across 7 bases. The V and J ends lost 5 bases and 7 bases, in that order; junction bases with no gene match: 13. The CDR3 has 16 residues. The V gene's germline CDR1 is MNHEY and CDR2 SMNVEV (reference sequence). The CDR3 nucleotides read TGTGCCAGCAGTCTTAGCTGGCGGGAGATAGTCGGGGAGCTGTTTTTT. Its translation is CASSLSWREIVGELFF.

V and J are TRBV2 and TRBJ2-3; D may be TRBD1 (6 bases). Germline CDR1 and CDR2: SNHLY and FYNNEI. The CDR3 is 13 residues long. Trimming took off 6 bases at V and 3 bases at J, with 10 bases between the two ends. CDR3 coding DNA: TGTGCCAGCAGGGCAGACAGGACAGATACGCAGTATTTT. This codes for CASRADRTDTQYF. The whole variable domain, remainder taken from reference TRBV2 and TRBJ2-3, is EPEVTQTPSHQVTQMGQEVILRCVPISNHLYFYWYRQILGQKVEFLVSFYNNEISEKSEIFDDQFSVERPDGSNFTLKIRSTKLEDSAMYFCASRADRTDTQYFGPGTRLTVL.

This clone appeared once. Other DNA variants within this sample encode the same CDR3. DNA of the CDR3: TGTGCCAGTAGTATTGACAGTAACACTGAAGCTTTCTTT. Protein: CASSIDSNTEAFF. The rearrangement joins TRBV19 to TRBJ1-1; D is perhaps TRBD1 (5 bases). Germline CDR1 LNHDA, CDR2 SQIVND (reference sequence). With 3 bases removed from V and 2 bases from J, the gap between germline ends came to 7 bases. The CDR3 contains 13 residues.

The V gene is TRBV11-3, the J gene TRBJ2-5; D is tentatively TRBD1 or TRBD2 (5 bases each). The CDR3 covers 14 residues. The germline V gene has CDR1 SGHNT and CDR2 YENEEA. Trimming took 4 bases from V and 2 from J, leaving 11 bases between them. CDR3 nucleotides: TGTGCCAGCAGCTCTTGGGACCAACAAGAGACCCAGTACTTC. This sequence encodes CASSSWDQQETQYF.

This clone was found once. This chain uses TRBV6-1 with TRBJ1-5, with 9 bases that match TRBD1. This CDR3 contains 14 residues. V lost 6 bases to trimming and J lost 4 bases; unmatched junction nucleotides: 4. From germline, CDR1 is MNHNS and CDR2 SASEGT. CDR3 DNA: TGTGCCAGCAGCCTGACAGGGGGGAATCAGCCCCAGCATTTT. As protein: CASSLTGGNQPQHF.

The V call is TRBV2, the J call TRBJ2-1, with a tentative D call TRBD1 (5 bases). Germline V CDR1 and CDR2: SNHLY, FYNNEI. The CDR3 covers 14 residues. Trimming removed 6 bases from V and 5 bases from J, with 14 bases in between. The CDR3 here is CASSLGQENNEQFF. The DNA for the CDR3 is TGTGCCAGCAGCCTCGGACAAGAGAACAATGAGCAGTTCTTC.

The V call is TRBV9, the J call TRBJ2-1; TRBD2 matches at 9 bases. The ends lost 4 bases at V and 6 bases at J; junction bases unmatched: 8. CDR1 SGDLS and CDR2 YYNGEE come from the germline V gene. The CDR3 is 15 amino acids. The CDR3 spells CASSFSGTSLNEQFF. The CDR3 nucleotides are TGTGCCAGCAGCTTCTCCGGGACTAGCCTCAATGAGCAGTTCTTC.

This chain uses TRBV7-9 with TRBJ2-5, with 11 bases matching TRBD2. CDR1 and CDR2 (germline): SEHNR, FQNEAQ (reference sequence). This CDR3 region has 16 residues. The ends lost 4 bases at V and 0 bases at J; junction bases unmatched: 4. The CDR3 is CASSSGTSGNQETQYF. Written as DNA, the CDR3 is TGTGCCAGCAGCTCGGGGACTAGCGGAAACCAAGAGACCCAGTACTTC.

This chain connects TRBV19 to TRBJ2-1; D is undetermined. This CDR3 is built from 13 residues. Germline V gene data show CDR1 as LNHDA and CDR2 as SQIVND (reference sequence). The germline V and J ends were trimmed by 6 bases and 9 bases, with 15 bases remaining between them. DNA for the CDR3: TGTGCCAGTAGGGACCCCCGGGTAGGTGAGCAGTTCTTC. Its protein is CASRDPRVGEQFF.

The V and J genes are TRBV25-1 and TRBJ2-7, with D maybe TRBD1 (6 bases). CDR1 and CDR2 (germline): MGHDK, SYGVNS. This CDR3 contains 13 residues. V lost 11 bases and J 5 bases, leaving 19 bases between the germline ends. The DNA for the CDR3 is TGTGCCTCCAAAGGGGCAGGGGCCGACGAGCAGTACTTC. Its translation is CASKGAGADEQYF.

This rearrangement joins TRBV7-9 to TRBJ2-1; no definite D call. The CDR3 is 14 residues long. V was shortened by 1 base and J by 0 bases, with 4 bases between the two germline ends. Germline CDR1 SEHNR, CDR2 FQNEAQ (reference sequence). The CDR3 reads CASSLDTSYNEQFF. The CDR3 coding sequence is TGTGCCAGCAGCTTAGACACCTCCTACAATGAGCAGTTCTTC.

The V gene is TRBV29-1, the J gene TRBJ1-2; 7 nucleotides align to TRBD1. With 7 bases clipped from V and 4 bases from J, the junction kept 6 bases outside the gene matches. CDR1 and CDR2 (germline): SQVTM, ANQGSEA. The CDR3 totals 12 residues. CDR3 nucleotides: TGCAGCGACACCCGGGACAGCTATGGCTACACCTTC. Protein product: CSDTRDSYGYTF.